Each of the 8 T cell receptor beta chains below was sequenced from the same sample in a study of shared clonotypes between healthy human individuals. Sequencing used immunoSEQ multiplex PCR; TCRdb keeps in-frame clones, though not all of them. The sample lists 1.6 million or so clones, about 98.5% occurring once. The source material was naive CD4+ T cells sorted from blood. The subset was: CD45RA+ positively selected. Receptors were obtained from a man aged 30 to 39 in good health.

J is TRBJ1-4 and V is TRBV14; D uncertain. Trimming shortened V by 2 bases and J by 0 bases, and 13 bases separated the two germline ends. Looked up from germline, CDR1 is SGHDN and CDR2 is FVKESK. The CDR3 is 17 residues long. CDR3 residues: CASSQLGMVATNEKLFF. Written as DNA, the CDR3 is TGTGCCAGCAGCCAACTGGGCATGGTTGCAACTAATGAAAAACTGTTTTTT.

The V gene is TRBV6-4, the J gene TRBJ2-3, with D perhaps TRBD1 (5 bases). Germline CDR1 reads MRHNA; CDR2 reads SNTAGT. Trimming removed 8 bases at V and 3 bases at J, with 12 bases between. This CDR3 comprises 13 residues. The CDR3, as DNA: TGTGCCAGCGGTTCGACAGTAACAGATACGCAGTATTTT. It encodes CASGSTVTDTQYF.

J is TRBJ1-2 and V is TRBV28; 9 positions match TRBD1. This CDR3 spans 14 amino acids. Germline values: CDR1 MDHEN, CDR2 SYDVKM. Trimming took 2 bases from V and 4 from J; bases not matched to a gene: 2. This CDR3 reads CASSLMTGGYGYTF. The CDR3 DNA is TGTGCCAGCAGTTTAATGACAGGGGGCTATGGCTACACCTTC.

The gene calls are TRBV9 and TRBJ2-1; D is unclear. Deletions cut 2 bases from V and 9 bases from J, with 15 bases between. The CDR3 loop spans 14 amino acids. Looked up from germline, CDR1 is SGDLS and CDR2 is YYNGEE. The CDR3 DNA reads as TGTGCCAGCAGCGTCCATTTGGAAATGGGTGAGCAGTTCTTC. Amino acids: CASSVHLEMGEQFF.

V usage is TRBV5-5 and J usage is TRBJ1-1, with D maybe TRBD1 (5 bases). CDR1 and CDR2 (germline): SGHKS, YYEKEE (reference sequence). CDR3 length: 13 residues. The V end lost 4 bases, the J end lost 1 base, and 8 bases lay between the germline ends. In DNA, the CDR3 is TGTGCCAGCAGCCTCCAGGGGAACACTGAAGCTTTCTTT. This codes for CASSLQGNTEAFF.

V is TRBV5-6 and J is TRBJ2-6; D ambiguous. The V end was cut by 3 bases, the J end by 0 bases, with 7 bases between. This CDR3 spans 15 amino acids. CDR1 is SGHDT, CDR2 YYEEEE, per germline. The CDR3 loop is CASSSRSSGANVLTF. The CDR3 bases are TGTGCCAGCAGCTCCAGATCCTCTGGGGCCAACGTCCTGACTTTC.

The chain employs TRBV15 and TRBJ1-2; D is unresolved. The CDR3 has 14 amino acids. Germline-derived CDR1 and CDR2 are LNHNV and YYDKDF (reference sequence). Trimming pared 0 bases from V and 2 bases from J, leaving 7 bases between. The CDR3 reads CATSRDPGNYGYTF. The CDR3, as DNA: TGTGCCACCAGCAGAGATCCGGGGAACTATGGCTACACCTTC. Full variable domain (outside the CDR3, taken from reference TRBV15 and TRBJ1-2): DAMVIQNPRYQVTQFGKPVTLSCSQTLNHNVMYWYQQKSSQAPKLLFHYYDKDFNNEADTPDNFQSRRPNTSFCFLDIRSPGLGDTAMYLCATSRDPGNYGYTFGSGTRLTVV.

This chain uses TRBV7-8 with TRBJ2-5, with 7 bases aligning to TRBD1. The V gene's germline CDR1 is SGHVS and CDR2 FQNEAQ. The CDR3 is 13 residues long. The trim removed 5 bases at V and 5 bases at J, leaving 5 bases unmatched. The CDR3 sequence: CASSGTAGETQYF. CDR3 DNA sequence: TGTGCCAGCAGCGGGACAGCTGGGGAGACCCAGTACTTC.